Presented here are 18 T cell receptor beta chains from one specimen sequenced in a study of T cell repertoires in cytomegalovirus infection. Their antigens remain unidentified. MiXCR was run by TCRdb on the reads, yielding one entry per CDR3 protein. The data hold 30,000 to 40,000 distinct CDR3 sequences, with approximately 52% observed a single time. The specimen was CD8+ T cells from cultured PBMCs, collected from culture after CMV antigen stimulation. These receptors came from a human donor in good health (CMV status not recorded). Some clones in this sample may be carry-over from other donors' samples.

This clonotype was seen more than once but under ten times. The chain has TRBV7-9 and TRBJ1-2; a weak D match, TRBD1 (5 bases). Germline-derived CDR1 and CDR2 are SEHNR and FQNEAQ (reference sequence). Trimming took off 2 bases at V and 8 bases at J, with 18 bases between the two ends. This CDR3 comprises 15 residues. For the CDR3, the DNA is TGTGCCAGCAGCTTAAACCGCAGAGGGGTCGGAGGCTACACCTTC. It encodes CASSLNRRGVGGYTF.

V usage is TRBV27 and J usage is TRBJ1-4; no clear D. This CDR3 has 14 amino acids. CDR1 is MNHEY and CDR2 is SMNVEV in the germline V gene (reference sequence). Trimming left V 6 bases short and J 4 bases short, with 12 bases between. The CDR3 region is CASSVRRSNEKLFF. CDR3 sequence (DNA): TGTGCCAGCAGCGTCAGGCGGAGTAATGAAAAACTGTTTTTT.

This chain's CDR3 is CASSPPGLADTGELFF. The CDR3, as DNA: TGTGCCAGTAGTCCTCCGGGACTAGCGGACACCGGGGAGCTGTTTTTT. V is TRBV19 and J is TRBJ2-2, with TRBD2 matching 11 bases. Germline CDR1 is LNHDA and CDR2 is SQIVND (reference sequence). J lost 3 bases, V lost 5 bases, and 5 bases had no gene match. This CDR3 is built from 16 residues.

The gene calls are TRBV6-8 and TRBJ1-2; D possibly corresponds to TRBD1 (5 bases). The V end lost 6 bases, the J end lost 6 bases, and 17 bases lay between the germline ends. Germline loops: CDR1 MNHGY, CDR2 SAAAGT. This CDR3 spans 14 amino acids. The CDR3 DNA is TGTGCCAGCAGGGGAGGGGTTCCCTTAGATGGCTACACCTTC. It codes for CASRGGVPLDGYTF.

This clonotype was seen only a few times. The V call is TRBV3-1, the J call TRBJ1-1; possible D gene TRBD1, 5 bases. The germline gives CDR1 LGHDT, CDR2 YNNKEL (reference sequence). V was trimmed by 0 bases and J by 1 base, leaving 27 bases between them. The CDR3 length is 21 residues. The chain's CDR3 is CASSQEATMPWGYPKNTEAFF. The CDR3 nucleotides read TGTGCCAGCAGCCAAGAAGCGACAATGCCATGGGGGTACCCTAAGAACACTGAAGCTTTCTTT. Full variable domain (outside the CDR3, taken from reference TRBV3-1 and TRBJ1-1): DTAVSQTPKYLVTQMGNDKSIKCEQNLGHDTMYWYKQDSKKFLKIMFSYNNKELIINETVPNRFSPKSPDKAHLNLHINSLELGDSAVYFCASSQEATMPWGYPKNTEAFFGQGTRLTVV.

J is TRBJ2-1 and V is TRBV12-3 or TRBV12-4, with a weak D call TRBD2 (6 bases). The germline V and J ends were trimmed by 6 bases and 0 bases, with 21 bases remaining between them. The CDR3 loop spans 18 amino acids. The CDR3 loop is CASSTEGHRSGSYNEQFF. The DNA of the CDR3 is TGTGCCAGCAGCACCGAGGGCCACCGTAGCGGCTCCTACAATGAGCAGTTCTTC.

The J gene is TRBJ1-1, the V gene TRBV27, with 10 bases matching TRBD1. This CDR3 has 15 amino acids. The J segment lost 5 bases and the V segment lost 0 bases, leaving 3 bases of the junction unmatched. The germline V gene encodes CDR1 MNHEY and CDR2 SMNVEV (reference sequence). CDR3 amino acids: CASSLSTGGMTEAFF. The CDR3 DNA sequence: TGTGCCAGCAGTTTATCGACAGGGGGCATGACTGAAGCTTTCTTT.

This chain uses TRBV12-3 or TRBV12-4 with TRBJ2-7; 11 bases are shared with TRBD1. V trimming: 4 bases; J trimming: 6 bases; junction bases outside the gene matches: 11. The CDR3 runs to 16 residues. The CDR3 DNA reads TGTGCCAGCAGTTCCGTTAAGGGACAGGGGGTCTCCGAGCAGTACTTC. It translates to CASSSVKGQGVSEQYF.

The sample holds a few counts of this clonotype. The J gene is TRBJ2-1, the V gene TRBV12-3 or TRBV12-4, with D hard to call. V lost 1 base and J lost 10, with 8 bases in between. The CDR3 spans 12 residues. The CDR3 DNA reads TGTGCCAGCAGTTTAGGTACGCGGGAGCAGTTCTTC. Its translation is CASSLGTREQFF.

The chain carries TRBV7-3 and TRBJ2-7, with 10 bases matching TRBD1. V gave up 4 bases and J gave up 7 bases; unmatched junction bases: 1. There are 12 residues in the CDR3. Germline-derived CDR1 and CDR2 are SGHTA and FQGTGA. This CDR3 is CASSSGQGEQYF. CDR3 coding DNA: TGTGCCAGCAGCTCGGGACAGGGGGAGCAGTACTTC.

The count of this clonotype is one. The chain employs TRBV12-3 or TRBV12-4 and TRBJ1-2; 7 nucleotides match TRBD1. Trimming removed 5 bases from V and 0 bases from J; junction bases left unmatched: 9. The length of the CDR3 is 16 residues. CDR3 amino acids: CASSPWTGVPNYGYTF. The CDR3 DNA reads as TGTGCCAGCAGTCCCTGGACAGGCGTACCTAACTATGGCTACACCTTC.

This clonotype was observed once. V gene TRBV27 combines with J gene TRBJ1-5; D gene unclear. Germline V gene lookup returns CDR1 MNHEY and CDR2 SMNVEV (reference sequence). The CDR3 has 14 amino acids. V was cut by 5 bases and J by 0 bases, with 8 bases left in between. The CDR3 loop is CASSRSGSNQPQHF. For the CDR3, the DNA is TGTGCCAGCAGTAGAAGCGGTAGCAATCAGCCCCAGCATTTT.

The CDR3 nucleotides are TGTGCCAGCAGCTTACCTGGAAGGGATAACTATGGCTACACCTTC. Amino acids: CASSLPGRDNYGYTF. V and J are TRBV7-2 and TRBJ1-2, with D unresolved. The ends were cut back, 2 bases at V and 1 base at J, with 11 bases in the middle. CDR3 length equals 15 residues. Germline values: CDR1 SGHTA, CDR2 FQGNSA.

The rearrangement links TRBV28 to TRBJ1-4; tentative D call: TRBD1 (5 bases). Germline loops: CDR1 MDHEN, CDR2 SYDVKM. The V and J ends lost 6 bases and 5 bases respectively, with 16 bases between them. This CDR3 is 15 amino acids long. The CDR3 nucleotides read TGTGCCAGCAGCCATCCGGGACTGAGGAATGAAAAACTGTTTTTT. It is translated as CASSHPGLRNEKLFF.

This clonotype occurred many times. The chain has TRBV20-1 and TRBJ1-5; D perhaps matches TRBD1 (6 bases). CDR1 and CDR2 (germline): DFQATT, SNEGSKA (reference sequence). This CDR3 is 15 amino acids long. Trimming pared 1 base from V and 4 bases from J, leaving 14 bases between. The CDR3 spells CSARALKGENQPQHF. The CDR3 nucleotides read TGCAGTGCTAGAGCGTTAAAGGGGGAGAATCAGCCCCAGCATTTT.

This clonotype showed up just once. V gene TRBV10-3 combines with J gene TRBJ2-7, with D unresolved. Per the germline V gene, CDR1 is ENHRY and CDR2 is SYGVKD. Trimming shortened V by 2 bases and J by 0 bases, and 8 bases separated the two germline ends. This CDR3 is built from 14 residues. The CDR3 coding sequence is TGTGCCATCAGTGAGGCTGAAAGCTCCTACGAGCAGTACTTC. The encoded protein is CAISEAESSYEQYF.

This CDR3 reads CASSEKARTPPANEQFF. Here the CDR3 DNA reads TGTGCCAGCAGTGAAAAGGCCCGGACTCCTCCGGCGAATGAGCAGTTCTTC. The chain has TRBV2 and TRBJ2-1, with a tentative D call TRBD2 (5 bases). Trimming took 2 bases from V and 7 from J, leaving 21 bases between them. The germline CDR1 and CDR2 sequences are SNHLY and FYNNEI. The CDR3 is made up of 17 amino acids. The entire variable domain, with the rest obtained from reference TRBV2 and TRBJ2-1, is as follows: EPEVTQTPSHQVTQMGQEVILRCVPISNHLYFYWYRQILGQKVEFLVSFYNNEISEKSEIFDDQFSVERPDGSNFTLKIRSTKLEDSAMYFCASSEKARTPPANEQFFGPGTRLTVL.

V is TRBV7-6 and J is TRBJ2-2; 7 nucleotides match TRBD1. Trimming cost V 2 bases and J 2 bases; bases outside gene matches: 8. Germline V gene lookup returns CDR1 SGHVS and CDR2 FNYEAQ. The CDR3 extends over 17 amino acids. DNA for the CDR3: TGTGCCAGCAGCTTAAGGCCCGGGACAGATAACACCGGGGAGCTGTTTTTT. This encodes CASSLRPGTDNTGELFF.